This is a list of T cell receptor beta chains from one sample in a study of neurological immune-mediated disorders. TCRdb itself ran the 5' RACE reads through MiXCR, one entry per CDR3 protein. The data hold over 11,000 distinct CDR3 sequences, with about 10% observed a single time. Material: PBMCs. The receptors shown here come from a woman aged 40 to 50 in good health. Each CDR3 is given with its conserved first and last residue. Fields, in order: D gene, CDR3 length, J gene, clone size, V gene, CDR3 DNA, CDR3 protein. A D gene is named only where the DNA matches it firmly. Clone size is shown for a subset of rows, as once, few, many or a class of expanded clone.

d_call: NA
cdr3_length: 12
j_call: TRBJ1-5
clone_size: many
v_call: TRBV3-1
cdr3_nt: TGTGCCAGCAGCCGTGAAAATCAGCCCCAGCATTTT
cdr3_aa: CASSRENQPQHF

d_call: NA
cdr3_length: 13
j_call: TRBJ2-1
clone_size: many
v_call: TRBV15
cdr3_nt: TGTGCCACCAGCATCCCTTTGGGCAATGAGCAGTTCTTC
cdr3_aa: CATSIPLGNEQFF

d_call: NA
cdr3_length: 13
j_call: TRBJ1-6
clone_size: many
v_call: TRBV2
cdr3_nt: TGTGCCAGCAGTGGCTCTCAAAATTCACCCCTCCACTTT
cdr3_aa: CASSGSQNSPLHF

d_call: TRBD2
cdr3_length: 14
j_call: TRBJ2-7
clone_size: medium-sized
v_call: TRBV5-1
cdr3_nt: TGCGCCAGCAGCCTGGGACTAGCTCTCGACGAGCAGTACTTC
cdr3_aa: CASSLGLALDEQYF

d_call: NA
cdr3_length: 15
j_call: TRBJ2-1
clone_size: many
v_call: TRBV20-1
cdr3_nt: TGCAGTGCTAGAGACATGGTCAGAGGTGGCAATGAGCAGTTCTTC
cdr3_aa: CSARDMVRGGNEQFF

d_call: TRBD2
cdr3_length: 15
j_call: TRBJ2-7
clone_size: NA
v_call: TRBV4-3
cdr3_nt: TGCGCCAGCAGCCAAGGGGCTAGCGGAACCTACGAGCAGTACTTC
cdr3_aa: CASSQGASGTYEQYF

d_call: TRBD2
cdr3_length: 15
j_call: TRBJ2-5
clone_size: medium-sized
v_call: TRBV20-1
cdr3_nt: TGCAGTCCAAGACTAGCGGGAGGAGTCGGAGAGACCCAGTACTTC
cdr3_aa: CSPRLAGGVGETQYF

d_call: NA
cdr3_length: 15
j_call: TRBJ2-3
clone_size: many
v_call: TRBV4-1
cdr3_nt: TGCGCCAGCAGCCAACCCCGGGACCAAAAAGATACGCAGTATTTT
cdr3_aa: CASSQPRDQKDTQYF

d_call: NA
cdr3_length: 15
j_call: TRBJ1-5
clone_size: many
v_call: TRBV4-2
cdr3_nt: TGTGCCAGCAGCCAGTTTGAGGGGGGCAATCAGCCCCAGCATTTT
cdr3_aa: CASSQFEGGNQPQHF

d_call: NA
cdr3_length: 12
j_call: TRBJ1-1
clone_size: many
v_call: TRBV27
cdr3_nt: TGTGCCACCGGGATGGGGTACACTGAAGCTTTCTTT
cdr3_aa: CATGMGYTEAFF

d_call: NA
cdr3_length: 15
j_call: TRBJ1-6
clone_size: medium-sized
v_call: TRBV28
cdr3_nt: TGTGCCAGCAGTTTACCCCAGGGGATCAATTCACCCCTCCACTTT
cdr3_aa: CASSLPQGINSPLHF

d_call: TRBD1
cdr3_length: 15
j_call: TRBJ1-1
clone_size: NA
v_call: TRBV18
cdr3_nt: TGTGCCAGCTCACCGAGACAGGGGGCAGGCACTGAAGCTTTCTTT
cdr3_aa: CASSPRQGAGTEAFF

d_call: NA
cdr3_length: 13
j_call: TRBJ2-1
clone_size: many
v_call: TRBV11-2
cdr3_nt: TGTGCCAGCAGGCCCAGCGTCCACAATGAGCAGTTCTTC
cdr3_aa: CASRPSVHNEQFF

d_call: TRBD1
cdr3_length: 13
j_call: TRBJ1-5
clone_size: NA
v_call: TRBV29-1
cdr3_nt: TGCAGCGCCGGGACAGACTACAATCAGCCCCAGCATTTT
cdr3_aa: CSAGTDYNQPQHF

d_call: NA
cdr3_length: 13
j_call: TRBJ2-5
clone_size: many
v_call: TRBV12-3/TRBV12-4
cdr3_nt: TGTGCCAGCAGTTTACGGGGGAGCGAGACCCAGTACTTC
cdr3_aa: CASSLRGSETQYF

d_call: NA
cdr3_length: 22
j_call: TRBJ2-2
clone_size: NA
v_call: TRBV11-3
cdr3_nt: NA
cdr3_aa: CASSFYICSARTGTGNTGELFF

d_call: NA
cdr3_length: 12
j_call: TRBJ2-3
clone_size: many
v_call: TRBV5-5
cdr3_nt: TGTGCCAGCAGCCTAGACCTGAATACGCAGTATTTT
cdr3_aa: CASSLDLNTQYF

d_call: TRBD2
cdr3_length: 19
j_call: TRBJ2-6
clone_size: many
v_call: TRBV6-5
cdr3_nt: TGTGCCAGCAGTTATTCGGGGGGGGTCTTAATCTCTGGGGCCAACGTCCTGACTTTC
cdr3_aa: CASSYSGGVLISGANVLTF

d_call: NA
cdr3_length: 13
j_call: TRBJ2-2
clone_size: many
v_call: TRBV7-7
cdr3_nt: TGTGCCAGCAGCCAAGGGATAACCGGGGAGCTGTTTTTT
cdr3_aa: CASSQGITGELFF

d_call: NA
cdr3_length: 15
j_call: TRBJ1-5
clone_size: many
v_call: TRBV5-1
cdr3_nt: TGCGCCAGCAGCTTCGATGGGCAGCCCAATCAGCCCCAGCATTTT
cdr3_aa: CASSFDGQPNQPQHF

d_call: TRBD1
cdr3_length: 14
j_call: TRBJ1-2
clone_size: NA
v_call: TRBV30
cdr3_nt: TGTGCCTGGAGTCTCGTCAGGGGGAACTATGGCTACACCTTC
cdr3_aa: CAWSLVRGNYGYTF

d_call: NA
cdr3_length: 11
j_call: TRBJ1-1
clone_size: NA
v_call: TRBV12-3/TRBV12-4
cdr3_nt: TGTGCCAGCAGGCTGAACACTGAAGCTTTCTTT
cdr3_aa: CASRLNTEAFF

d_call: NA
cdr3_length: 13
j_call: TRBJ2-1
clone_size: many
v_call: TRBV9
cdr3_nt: TGTGCCAGCCAACCGGTGTCCTACAATGAGCAGTTCTTC
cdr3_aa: CASQPVSYNEQFF

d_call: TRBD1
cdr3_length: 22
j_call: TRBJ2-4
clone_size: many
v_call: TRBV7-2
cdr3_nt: TGTGCCAGCAGCTTAGAGTGGGCTTGGGGGACAGGGGCCCCCTTAGCCAAAAACATTCAGTACTTC
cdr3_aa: CASSLEWAWGTGAPLAKNIQYF

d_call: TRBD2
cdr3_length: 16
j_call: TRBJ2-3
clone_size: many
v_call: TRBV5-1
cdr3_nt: TGCGCCAGCAGCTTGGTGACGAGCGGGGGGGCAGATACGCAGTATTTT
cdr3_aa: CASSLVTSGGADTQYF

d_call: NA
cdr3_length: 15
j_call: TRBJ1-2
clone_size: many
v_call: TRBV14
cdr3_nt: TGTGCCAGCAGCCAAGATGCGTCCGTTAACTATGGCTACACCTTC
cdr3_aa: CASSQDASVNYGYTF

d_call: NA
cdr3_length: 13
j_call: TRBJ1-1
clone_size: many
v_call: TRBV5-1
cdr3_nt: TGCGCCAGCAGCTGGGACGAGAACACTGAAGCTTTCTTT
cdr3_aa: CASSWDENTEAFF

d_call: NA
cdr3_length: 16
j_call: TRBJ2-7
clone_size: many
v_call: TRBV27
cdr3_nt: TGTGCCAGCAGTATCAGAACCATCGGACAGACCTACGAGCAGTACTTC
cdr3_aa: CASSIRTIGQTYEQYF

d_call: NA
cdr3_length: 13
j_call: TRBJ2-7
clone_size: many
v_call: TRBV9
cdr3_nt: TGTGCCAGCAGCGTAGGGGGCTGGAACGAGCAGTACTTC
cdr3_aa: CASSVGGWNEQYF

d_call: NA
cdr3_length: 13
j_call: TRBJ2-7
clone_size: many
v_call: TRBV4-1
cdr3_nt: TGCGCCAGCAGCCAAGTTGGGGGGTACGAGCAGTACTTC
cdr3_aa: CASSQVGGYEQYF

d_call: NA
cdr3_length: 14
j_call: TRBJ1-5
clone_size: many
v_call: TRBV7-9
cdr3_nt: TGTGCCAGCAGCCGGGGGGGGGACTATCAGCCCCAGCATTTT
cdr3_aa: CASSRGGDYQPQHF

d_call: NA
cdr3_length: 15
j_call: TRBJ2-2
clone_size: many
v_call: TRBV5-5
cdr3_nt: TGTGCCAGCAGCTTGGGAGGGGCCGACACCGGGGAGCTGTTTTTT
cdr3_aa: CASSLGGADTGELFF

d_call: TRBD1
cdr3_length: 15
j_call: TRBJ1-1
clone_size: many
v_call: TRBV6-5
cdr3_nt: TGTGCCAGCAGATGGGACAGGGAGTTGGACACTGAAGCTTTCTTT
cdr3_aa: CASRWDRELDTEAFF

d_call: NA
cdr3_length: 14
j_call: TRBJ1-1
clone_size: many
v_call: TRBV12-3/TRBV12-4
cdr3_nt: TGTGCCAGCAGCCCGACAACAAGGAACACTGAAGCTTTCTTT
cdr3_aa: CASSPTTRNTEAFF

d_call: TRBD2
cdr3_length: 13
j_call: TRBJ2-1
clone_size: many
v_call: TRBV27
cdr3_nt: TGTGCCAGCAGTTTTAGCGGGAGTGATGAGCAGTTCTTC
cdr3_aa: CASSFSGSDEQFF

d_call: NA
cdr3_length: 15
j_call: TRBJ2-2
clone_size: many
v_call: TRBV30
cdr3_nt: TGTGCCTGGAGTCGAGGGACAAAAAACACCGGGGAGCTGTTTTTT
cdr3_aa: CAWSRGTKNTGELFF

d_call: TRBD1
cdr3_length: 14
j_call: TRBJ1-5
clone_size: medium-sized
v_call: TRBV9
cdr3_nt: TGTGCCAGCAGCCCAGGGACAGGGAGCCAGCCCCAGCATTTT
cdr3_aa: CASSPGTGSQPQHF

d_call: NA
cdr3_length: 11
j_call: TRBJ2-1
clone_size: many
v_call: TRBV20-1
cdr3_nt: TGCAGTGCTCGATATTACAATGAGCAGTTCTTC
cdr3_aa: CSARYYNEQFF

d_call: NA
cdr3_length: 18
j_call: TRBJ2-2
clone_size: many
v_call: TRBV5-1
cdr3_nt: TGCGCCAGCAGAAAAATCAAAGGAGGGACCGCTAACACCGGGGAGCTGTTTTTT
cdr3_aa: CASRKIKGGTANTGELFF

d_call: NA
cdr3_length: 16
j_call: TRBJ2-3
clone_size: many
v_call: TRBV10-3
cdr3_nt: TGTGCCATCAGTGGGGGCAGGGACACACCAGCAGATACGCAGTATTTT
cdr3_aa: CAISGGRDTPADTQYF

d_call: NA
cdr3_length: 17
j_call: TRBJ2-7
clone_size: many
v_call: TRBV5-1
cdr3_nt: TGCGCCAGCAGCTCCGGACCTCGATCGGTTCACCTCGACGAGCAGTACTTC
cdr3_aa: CASSSGPRSVHLDEQYF